Presented here are 22 T cell receptor beta chains from one specimen sequenced in a study of shared clonotypes between healthy human individuals. Repertoires were generated with immunoSEQ multiplex PCR, while TCRdb's copy carries only in-frame clones and drops some. The data hold some 1,600,000 clones, with 95% to 99% observed a single time. Material: naive CD4+ T cells sorted from blood. Subset of the sample: CD45RA+ positively selected. These receptors originate from a man in his thirties or forties in good health.

The chain couples TRBV28 to TRBJ2-7; 10 bases agree with TRBD1. This CDR3 spans 15 amino acids. Germline V gene sequence: CDR1 MDHEN, CDR2 SYDVKM. V shed 3 bases and J 5 bases; nucleotides not matched to a gene: 7. The CDR3 DNA follows: TGTGCCAGCAGTTTCGCCGGGACAGGGGTCAACGAGCAGTACTTC. Protein: CASSFAGTGVNEQYF.

CDR3 in amino acids: CASSIRTGLDTGELFF. DNA for the CDR3: TGTGCCAGTAGTATTCGGACAGGGTTGGACACCGGGGAGCTGTTTTTT. V usage is TRBV19 and J usage is TRBJ2-2; TRBD1 matches at 8 bases. The CDR3 totals 16 residues. The germline V gene has CDR1 LNHDA and CDR2 SQIVND (reference sequence). V gave up 3 bases and J gave up 3 bases; unmatched junction bases: 6.

This chain links TRBV29-1 with TRBJ2-5; either TRBD1 or TRBD2 may supply D (5 bases each). There are 13 residues in the CDR3. In germline, CDR1 is SQVTM, CDR2 ANQGSEA. V lost 4 bases and J lost 5, with 14 bases in between. CDR3 region: CSVGTGAPETQYF. CDR3 DNA sequence: TGCAGCGTTGGGACCGGGGCCCCGGAGACCCAGTACTTC.

Concerning this clone: At one end, the junction sequence differs from germline, possibly due to a read error. The rearrangement links TRBV28 to TRBJ1-1, with D uncertain. The CDR3 totals 11 residues. Germline-derived CDR1 and CDR2 are MDHEN and SYDVKM. As DNA, the CDR3 is TGTGCCAGCAGTTTTGCAGGCTCTAGCGGCTTT. Protein sequence: CASSFAGSSGF.

The genes are TRBV9 and TRBJ2-2; no reliable D call. V lost 1 base and J lost 3, with 7 bases in between. The CDR3 covers 14 residues. Germline V CDR1 and CDR2: SGDLS, YYNGEE. CDR3 DNA: TGTGCCAGCAGCGTACGAGCAGACACCGGGGAGCTGTTTTTT. Amino acid sequence: CASSVRADTGELFF.

This clone was observed once. Other DNA sequences from this sample encode an identical CDR3 as well. This chain joins TRBV18 and TRBJ2-5; D gene unclear. CDR1 is KGHSH and CDR2 is LQKENI in the germline V gene. This CDR3 region has 13 residues. Trimming took off 0 bases at V and 2 bases at J, with 4 bases between the two ends. CDR3 in DNA: TGTGCCAGCTCACCACCAAGTCAAGAGACCCAGTACTTC. Amino acids: CASSPPSQETQYF.

The chain is built from TRBV12-5 and TRBJ2-2; 9 bases line up with TRBD2. CDR1 is LGHNT, CDR2 FRNRAP, per germline. This CDR3 is 17 amino acids long. The J segment lost 0 bases and the V segment lost 5 bases, leaving 7 bases of the junction unmatched. In nucleotides, the CDR3 is TGTGCTAGTGGTCTACGACTAGCGGATCCGAACACCGGGGAGCTGTTTTTT. Translation gives CASGLRLADPNTGELFF.

The chain couples TRBV2 to TRBJ1-3; 7 nucleotides match TRBD1. J gave up 4 bases and V 6 bases, and 12 bases lay outside the gene matches. The CDR3 is made up of 16 amino acids. Germline V gene sequence: CDR1 SNHLY, CDR2 FYNNEI. CDR3 in amino acids: CASRLGNRGFGNTIYF. The CDR3 bases are TGTGCCAGCAGGCTGGGGAACAGGGGATTCGGAAACACCATATATTTT.

This clone appeared once. The J gene is TRBJ2-1, the V gene TRBV27; the D is unclear. Per the germline V gene, CDR1 is MNHEY and CDR2 is SMNVEV (reference sequence). The CDR3 loop spans 14 amino acids. V was cut by 3 bases and J by 1 base, with 7 bases left in between. The CDR3 loop is CASSFLLSYNEQFF. The CDR3 bases are TGTGCCAGCAGTTTTCTCCTTTCCTACAATGAGCAGTTCTTC.

The chain links TRBV6-5 to TRBJ2-7; 8 bases line up with TRBD1. CDR1 is MNHEY and CDR2 is SVGAGI in the germline V gene. This CDR3 comprises 15 residues. Unmatched junction bases numbered 9, after V lost 6 bases and J lost 2 bases. The CDR3 spells CASRQIRGLAYEQYF. CDR3 DNA sequence: TGTGCCAGCAGGCAGATCAGGGGGCTGGCCTACGAGCAGTACTTC.

The rearrangement joins TRBV5-8 to TRBJ1-1; possible D gene TRBD1, 6 bases. This CDR3 is 13 amino acids long. The V gene's germline CDR1 is SGHTS and CDR2 YDEGEE. Trimming stripped 6 bases from V and 10 bases from J, with 19 bases between. The CDR3 bases are TGTGCCAGCAAACCCGACAGGACCCGAGGAGCTTTCTTT. Amino acids: CASKPDRTRGAFF.

A note on this clone: The sample holds other DNA sequences that translate to the same CDR3. V usage is TRBV5-1 and J usage is TRBJ2-3; TRBD2 agrees at 12 bases. The CDR3 sequence is 15 residues long. V trimming: 0 bases; J trimming: 5 bases; junction bases outside the gene matches: 1. Germline CDR1 is SGHRS and CDR2 is YFSETQ. The CDR3 nucleotides are TGCGCCAGCAGCTTGGAGACTAGCGGGAGAGATACGCAGTATTTT. This codes for CASSLETSGRDTQYF.

The chain has TRBV25-1 and TRBJ2-3; 7 bases are shared with TRBD1. The germline V gene has CDR1 MGHDK and CDR2 SYGVNS. The V and J ends lost 2 bases and 1 base, in that order; junction bases with no gene match: 6. The CDR3 is made up of 16 amino acids. The CDR3 DNA reads as TGTGCCAGCAGTGAAGGGACAGAAATCCGCACAGATACGCAGTATTTT. Protein product: CASSEGTEIRTDTQYF. Combining the CDR3 with reference TRBV25-1 and TRBJ2-3 gives the whole variable domain EADIYQTPRYLVIGTGKKITLECSQTMGHDKMYWYQQDPGMELHLIHYSYGVNSTEKGDLSSESTVSRIRTEHFPLTLESARPSHTSQYLCASSEGTEIRTDTQYFGPGTRLTVL.

The genes are TRBV7-2 and TRBJ2-5; 10 bases align to TRBD2. V gave up 3 bases and J gave up 2 bases; unmatched junction bases: 9. CDR3 length: 17 residues. Looked up from germline, CDR1 is SGHTA and CDR2 is FQGNSA. Here the CDR3 reads CASSLGLAGVGQETQYF. The CDR3 DNA reads TGTGCCAGCAGCTTGGGGCTAGCGGGAGTGGGGCAAGAGACCCAGTACTTC.

The chain joins TRBV15 to TRBJ2-2; 9 bases match TRBD2. The CDR3 length is 20 residues. The J segment lost 7 bases and the V segment lost 0 bases, leaving 18 bases of the junction unmatched. CDR1 is LNHNV and CDR2 is YYDKDF in the germline V gene (reference sequence). For the CDR3, the DNA is TGTGCCACCAGCAGAGATAAAGGGCTAGCGGGATTTTTAGGAATCGGGGAGCTGTTTTTT. It yields the protein CATSRDKGLAGFLGIGELFF.

J is TRBJ2-7 and V is TRBV29-1, with no clear D. CDR3 length: 12 amino acids. V was shortened by 7 bases and J by 5 bases, with 15 bases between the two germline ends. Per germline, CDR1 SQVTM and CDR2 ANQGSEA. CDR3 in DNA: TGCAGCGCCTTCAGTGAAGGCCACGAGCAGTACTTC. Translating it yields CSAFSEGHEQYF.

The chain has TRBV7-9 and TRBJ2-7; D possibly corresponds to TRBD1 (6 bases). From germline, CDR1 is SEHNR and CDR2 FQNEAQ (reference sequence). Trimming shortened V by 5 bases and J by 0 bases, and 17 bases separated the two germline ends. The CDR3 length is 16 residues. CDR3 in amino acids: CASSHVGQISSYEQYF. DNA of the CDR3: TGTGCCAGCAGCCACGTTGGACAGATTAGCTCCTACGAGCAGTACTTC.

The sample holds one count of this clone. The chain recombines TRBV6-5 with TRBJ2-5, with a tentative D call TRBD2 (6 bases). This CDR3 has 13 residues. Germline CDR1 is MNHEY and CDR2 is SVGAGI. The V gene lost 4 bases and the J gene lost 5 bases, with 11 bases spanning the gap. CDR3 in DNA: TGTGCCAGCAGTTTCCGGGGGATCGAGACCCAGTACTTC. Residues: CASSFRGIETQYF.

V gene TRBV27 combines with J gene TRBJ1-5, with D maybe TRBD1 (5 bases). In germline, CDR1 is MNHEY, CDR2 SMNVEV (reference sequence). The CDR3 runs to 16 residues. Deletions cut 3 bases from V and 7 bases from J, with 19 bases between. The CDR3 sequence: CASSFVGGDRAQPQHF. Here the CDR3 DNA reads TGTGCCAGCAGTTTTGTGGGGGGGGACCGTGCGCAGCCCCAGCATTTT.

The V gene is TRBV5-6, the J gene TRBJ2-1; either TRBD1 or TRBD2 may fit D (5 bases each). The CDR3 extends over 16 amino acids. The V end lost 0 bases, the J end lost 7 bases, and 17 bases lay between the germline ends. From germline, CDR1 is SGHDT and CDR2 YYEEEE. The CDR3: CASSLVRARRTNEQFF. The DNA of the CDR3 is TGTGCCAGCAGCTTGGTGCGGGCCCGGAGGACAAATGAGCAGTTCTTC.

V gene TRBV7-9 combines with J gene TRBJ1-4; no reliable D call. The CDR3 is made up of 15 amino acids. Trimming left V 0 bases short and J 5 bases short, with 10 bases between. CDR1 is SEHNR and CDR2 is FQNEAQ in the germline V gene (reference sequence). The CDR3: CASSLAAMRNEKLFF. The CDR3 DNA follows: TGTGCCAGCAGCTTAGCGGCGATGCGCAATGAAAAACTGTTTTTT. Variable domain in full (rest from reference TRBV7-9 and TRBJ1-4): DTGVSQNPRHKITKRGQNVTFRCDPISEHNRLYWYRQTLGQGPEFLTYFQNEAQLEKSRLLSDRFSAERPKGSFSTLEIQRTEQGDSAMYLCASSLAAMRNEKLFFGSGTQLSVL.

The chain uses TRBV28 and TRBJ2-7, with D perhaps given as TRBD1 or TRBD2 (5 bases each). CDR1 is MDHEN and CDR2 is SYDVKM in the germline V gene. Trimming cost V 5 bases and J 0 bases, with 14 bases left between them. This CDR3 is 15 amino acids long. Here the CDR3 reads CASSLRSGHSYEQYF. CDR3 DNA sequence: TGTGCCAGCAGTCTCCGTTCGGGGCACTCCTACGAGCAGTACTTC.